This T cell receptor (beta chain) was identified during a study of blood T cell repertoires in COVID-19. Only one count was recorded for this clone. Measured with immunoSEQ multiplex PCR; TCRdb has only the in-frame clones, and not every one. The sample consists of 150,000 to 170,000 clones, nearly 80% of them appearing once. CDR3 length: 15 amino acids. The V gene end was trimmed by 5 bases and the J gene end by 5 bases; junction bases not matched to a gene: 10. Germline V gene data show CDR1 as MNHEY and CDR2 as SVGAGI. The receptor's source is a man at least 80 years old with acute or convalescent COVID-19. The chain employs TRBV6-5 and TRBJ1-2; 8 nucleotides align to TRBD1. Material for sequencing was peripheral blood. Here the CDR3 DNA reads TGTGCCAGCAGTAACCCAGGGGGCCCGGGGTATGGCTACACCTTC. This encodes CASSNPGGPGYGYTF.